The rows below give T cell receptor beta chains drawn from one sample of a study of identifying expanded T cells in peripheral blood. TCRdb's table, derived via immunoSEQ multiplex PCR, lists solely in-frame clones and lacks some. The sample holds roughly 56,000 clones, about four fifths seen once. Sequenced input: blood. The receptors originated from a person aged 18 to 75 in good health. CDR3s include the opening cysteine and the closing phenylalanine or tryptophan. Fields, in order: J gene, D gene, clone size, V gene, CDR3 protein, CDR3 DNA. The D gene is left open where the match is weak. Clone size appears in some rows only: once, few, many, or a class for an expanded clone.

TRBJ1-1 - - TRBV5-5 CASSDLNTEAFF TGTGCCAGCAGCGACCTGAACACTGAAGCTTTCTTT
TRBJ2-3 TRBD2 once TRBV7-8 CASSFSGGRRDTQYF TGTGCCAGCAGCTTCAGCGGGGGGCGCAGGGATACGCAGTATTTT
TRBJ1-1 - - TRBV28 CASSLPLGGGNTEAFF TGTGCCAGCAGTTTGCCACTTGGGGGAGGAAACACTGAAGCTTTCTTT
TRBJ2-5 - - TRBV5-6 CASSFLQGTLETQYF TGTGCCAGCAGCTTTCTACAGGGAACCTTAGAGACCCAGTACTTC
TRBJ1-2 - - TRBV23-1 CAREAGQPYGYTF TGCGCCCGTGAAGCAGGACAGCCCTATGGCTACACCTTC
TRBJ2-5 - - TRBV7-2 CASRPAGGKETQYF TGTGCCAGCAGGCCCGCCGGCGGGAAGGAGACCCAGTACTTC
TRBJ2-3 - - TRBV6-1 CAACMWETDTQYF TGTGCCGCCTGTATGTGGGAGACAGATACGCAGTATTTT
TRBJ2-1 TRBD2 - TRBV5-6 CASSSSGRVNEQFF TGTGCCAGCAGCAGTAGCGGGAGGGTAAATGAGCAGTTCTTC
TRBJ2-1 - - TRBV5-6 CASSLLESQFF TGTGCCAGCAGCTTGCTAGAGTCGCAGTTCTTC
TRBJ2-5 TRBD1 - TRBV2 CASREDRSGETQYF TGTGCCAGCAGGGAGGACAGGTCGGGAGAGACCCAGTACTTC
TRBJ2-1 - few TRBV29-1 CSVGDNEQFF TGCAGCGTTGGGGACAATGAGCAGTTCTTC
TRBJ2-5 TRBD2 - TRBV9 CASSVGTSGGTQYF TGTGCCAGCAGCGTAGGCACTAGCGGGGGTACCCAGTACTTC
TRBJ2-2 - - TRBV5-6 CASSSLRNTGELFF TGTGCCAGCAGCTCTCTTCGAAACACCGGGGAGCTGTTTTTT
TRBJ1-2 TRBD1 - TRBV5-4 CASSSPAGTGNGYTF TGTGCCAGCAGCTCGCCCGCCGGGACAGGAAATGGCTACACCTTC
TRBJ2-7 TRBD1 - TRBV7-8 CASSAGQGAYEQYF TGTGCCAGCAGCGCGGGACAGGGGGCCTACGAGCAGTACTTC
TRBJ2-7 TRBD2 - TRBV25-1 CASSDQPGLADYEQYF TGTGCCAGCAGTGACCAACCGGGACTAGCGGATTACGAGCAGTACTTC
TRBJ1-2 TRBD1 - TRBV6-1 CASSEGTGNYGYTF TGTGCCAGCAGTGAAGGGACAGGGAACTATGGCTACACCTTC
TRBJ2-3 - - TRBV29-1 CSGRPSLRGTDTQYF TGCAGCGGCCGACCGAGTTTGAGGGGGACAGATACGCAGTATTTT
TRBJ2-7 TRBD1 few TRBV4-3 CASSQFPGQASYEQYF TGCGCCAGCAGCCAATTCCCGGGACAGGCGTCCTACGAGCAGTACTTC
TRBJ1-4 - - TRBV5-1 CASSVRGVEKLFF TGCGCCAGCAGCGTCCGGGGGGTTGAAAAACTGTTTTTT
TRBJ1-6 - - TRBV5-1 CASSLEVGGLNSPLHF TGCGCCAGCAGCTTGGAGGTCGGGGGCCTAAATTCACCCCTCCACTTT
TRBJ1-1 - once TRBV30 CAWSTSEGLRLEAFF TGTGCCTGGAGCACGTCGGAGGGGCTAAGGCTTGAAGCTTTCTTT
TRBJ2-1 - - TRBV2 CASLEGDSYNEQFF TGTGCCAGCCTGGAGGGGGACTCCTACAATGAGCAGTTCTTC
TRBJ2-1 - - TRBV7-9 CASSLPKDRFYNEQFF TGTGCCAGCAGCTTACCCAAGGACAGATTCTACAATGAGCAGTTCTTC
TRBJ2-1 TRBD2 - TRBV7-2 CASSLEGTSGSREQFF TGTGCCAGCAGCTTAGAGGGGACTAGCGGGAGTCGTGAGCAGTTCTTC
TRBJ2-2 TRBD1 - TRBV15 CAARTGIGTGELFF TGTGCCGCCCGGACAGGGATCGGCACCGGGGAGCTGTTTTTT
TRBJ2-2 - - TRBV6-1 CASSAARGSGELFF TGTGCCAGCAGCGCGGCGAGGGGGAGCGGGGAGCTGTTTTTT
TRBJ1-1 TRBD1 - TRBV5-1 CASSPRQGGTEAFF TGCGCCAGCAGCCCTCGACAGGGGGGAACTGAAGCTTTCTTT
TRBJ1-2 TRBD1 - TRBV5-1 CASSKRRDRGYGYTF TGCGCCAGCAGCAAACGCCGGGACAGGGGCTATGGCTACACCTTC
TRBJ1-6 - - TRBV19 CASSRRTVNSPLHF TGTGCCAGTAGTCGACGAACTGTTAATTCACCCCTCCACTTT
TRBJ1-4 - - TRBV2 CASSNYIDEKLFF TGTGCCAGCAGTAATTATATAGATGAAAAACTGTTTTTT
TRBJ2-4 TRBD2 - TRBV4-2 CASSPAGGTAKNIQYF TGTGCCAGCAGCCCGGCGGGAGGAACGGCCAAAAACATTCAGTACTTC
TRBJ2-2 TRBD2 - TRBV19 CASSRTSGGGELFF TGTGCCAGTAGCCGGACTAGCGGGGGCGGGGAGCTGTTTTTT
TRBJ2-2 TRBD1 - TRBV11-2 CASSARQGGTGELFF TGTGCCAGCAGCGCACGACAGGGTGGCACCGGGGAGCTGTTTTTT
TRBJ1-3 TRBD1 - TRBV27 CASSIFRGLGGNTIYF TGTGCCAGCAGTATATTCAGGGGGTTAGGTGGAAACACCATATATTTT
TRBJ1-1 - - TRBV2 CASSVSETNTEAFF TGTGCCAGCAGTGTATCCGAGACGAACACTGAAGCTTTCTTT
TRBJ1-1 TRBD1 many TRBV18 CASSPGTGNMNTEAFF TGTGCCAGCTCACCAGGGACAGGTAACATGAACACTGAAGCTTTCTTT
TRBJ2-1 - - TRBV30 CAWSVVANEQFF TGTGCCTGGAGTGTAGTAGCTAATGAGCAGTTCTTC
TRBJ1-4 TRBD1 - TRBV30 CASRGQGSGKLFF TGTGCTAGCCGGGGACAGGGCTCGGGAAAACTGTTTTTT
TRBJ1-1 - - TRBV28 CASSLSGATEAFF TGTGCCAGCAGTTTATCAGGGGCCACTGAAGCTTTCTTT
TRBJ2-5 - - TRBV2 CASSGSGRGGETQYF TGTGCCAGCAGTGGTAGCGGCAGAGGTGGAGAGACCCAGTACTTC
TRBJ2-2 - - TRBV9 CASSARGDSSGVGELFF TGTGCCAGCAGCGCTAGAGGGGACAGTAGCGGGGTCGGGGAGCTGTTTTTT